This TCR beta chain is from a study of identical twins. The V end was cut by 1 base, the J end by 6 bases, with 18 bases between. CDR1 and CDR2 from the germline V gene are SGHRS and YFSETQ. This CDR3 region has 16 residues. Via MiXCR, TCRdb re-called the 5' RACE reads, giving one row per CDR3 protein. The sample includes more than 350,000 distinct CDR3 sequences, approximately 9.1% seen only once; the top ten take roughly 8.9%. Source material: naive T cells sorted from blood. This clonotype originated in a woman aged 45-65 years in good health. The chain combines TRBV5-1 with TRBJ2-3; weak D call: TRBD2 (5 bases). CDR3 nucleotides: TGCGCCAGCAGCTTGTTGACGACTGGGAGATTCGATACGCAGTATTTT. This sequence encodes CASSLLTTGRFDTQYF.